The next 10 T cell receptor beta chains were all read from a single sample in a study of cytomegalovirus exposure and HLA in healthy donors. TCRdb keeps only in-frame clones here, not all; method: immunoSEQ multiplex PCR. The sample contains about 74,000 clones, 85% to 95% of which appear only once. The sequenced material came from PBMCs. The receptors shown here come from a man aged 18 to 29 in good health and CMV-seropositive.

This clone has a handful of counts. The chain uses TRBV4-2 and TRBJ2-5, with 8 bases lining up with TRBD2. In germline, CDR1 is LGHNA, CDR2 YNFKEQ. There are 15 residues in the CDR3. Trimming took 4 bases from V and 5 from J; bases not matched to a gene: 9. CDR3 sequence reads: CASSPGSGSVETQYF. DNA for the CDR3: TGTGCCAGCAGCCCGGGCAGCGGGAGCGTCGAGACCCAGTACTTC.

The chain employs TRBV5-5 and TRBJ1-3; D unresolved. Germline values: CDR1 SGHKS, CDR2 YYEKEE (reference sequence). V was cut by 0 bases and J by 3 bases, with 7 bases left in between. The CDR3 spans 14 residues. The CDR3 spells CASSLVSGGNTIYF. In nucleotides, the CDR3 is TGTGCCAGCAGCTTGGTGTCCGGTGGAAACACCATATATTTT.

The CDR3 region is CASGGRALDTQYF. CDR3 in DNA: TGTGCCTCCGGGGGGAGGGCCTTAGATACGCAGTATTTT. The chain joins TRBV2 to TRBJ2-3; 7 nucleotides align to TRBD2. The CDR3 has 13 residues. Losses at the gene ends were 11 bases for V and 5 bases for J; bases not matched to a gene: 10. The germline CDR1 and CDR2 sequences are SNHLY and FYNNEI.

This chain connects TRBV7-9 to TRBJ1-1, with unresolved D. V lost 0 bases to trimming and J lost 1 base, with 9 bases between them. The CDR3 contains 15 residues. Germline V gives CDR1 SEHNR, CDR2 FQNEAQ (reference sequence). The CDR3: CASSLAQEGNTEAFF. The CDR3 bases are TGTGCCAGCAGCTTAGCCCAGGAGGGGAACACTGAAGCTTTCTTT.

The CDR3 protein is CASSSLGGSTGELFF. For the CDR3, the DNA is TGTGCCAGCAGCTCCCTGGGGGGTAGCACCGGGGAGCTGTTTTTT. The chain links TRBV7-9 to TRBJ2-2; possibly TRBD2 for D (6 bases). The V end was cut by 4 bases, the J end by 4 bases, with 13 bases between. Germline CDR1 is SEHNR and CDR2 is FQNEAQ (reference sequence). This CDR3 has 15 residues.

In DNA form, the CDR3 reads TGTGCCAGCAGCTCCCGGGACTTCAACACCGGGGAGCTGTTTTTT. Translating gives CASSSRDFNTGELFF. The chain uses TRBV7-2 and TRBJ2-2; weak D call: TRBD2 (6 bases). The CDR3 consists of 15 residues. V gave up 4 bases and J gave up 2 bases, with 11 bases separating them. From germline, CDR1 is SGHTA and CDR2 FQGNSA.

The chain combines TRBV4-1 with TRBJ1-1; weak D call: TRBD1 (5 bases). Germline V gene lookup returns CDR1 MGHRA and CDR2 YSYEKL. This CDR3 region has 16 residues. Between the trimmed V and J ends, which lost 4 bases and 3 bases, there was a span of 18 bases. The DNA for the CDR3 is TGCGCCAGCAGCCGGACGGTTCGCCCCAGGGACACTGAAGCTTTCTTT. Its translation: CASSRTVRPRDTEAFF.

This clone is a singleton in its sample. The CDR3 loop reads CASSLYGSGSWNTGELFF. The CDR3, as DNA: TGCGCCAGCAGCTTGTATGGTAGCGGGAGTTGGAACACCGGGGAGCTGTTTTTT. The V gene is TRBV5-1, the J gene TRBJ2-2, with 9 bases identical to TRBD2. The CDR3 covers 18 residues. CDR1 and CDR2 (germline): SGHRS, YFSETQ. J gave up 1 base and V 1 base, and 8 bases lay outside the gene matches.

The V and J genes are TRBV6-9 and TRBJ1-5; D unclear. The V end was cut by 4 bases, the J end by 3 bases, with 10 bases between. The germline CDR1 and CDR2 sequences are MNHGY and SVAAGI. There are 14 residues in the CDR3. The DNA for the CDR3 is TGTGCCAGCAGTTCGACGGGGAACAATCAGCCCCAGCATTTT. It is translated as CASSSTGNNQPQHF.

This chain uses TRBV18 with TRBJ2-7, with 8 bases fitting TRBD1. The germline CDR1 and CDR2 sequences are KGHSH and LQKENI. The CDR3 is 15 amino acids. The ends lost 1 base at V and 0 bases at J; junction bases unmatched: 2. CDR3 protein: CASSPRDRSSYEQYF. CDR3 nucleotides: TGTGCCAGCTCACCACGGGACAGGAGCTCCTACGAGCAGTACTTC.